These T cell receptor beta chains were read from a single sample in a study of beta chain features in type 1 diabetes. Clones were sequenced by immunoSEQ multiplex PCR, and TCRdb holds only the in-frame ones, with some missing. The repertoire has around 150,000 clones, 9% of them found once; the top ten carry under 0.75%. Sequenced sample: central memory CD4+ T cells from blood. The source is a woman in her 30s with type 1 diabetes. The CDR3 runs from the conserved cysteine through the conserved F or W. Each record gives: CDR3 length, V gene, D gene, J gene, CDR3 protein. The D gene is left open where the match is weak.

12	TRBV6-6	-	TRBJ1-2	CASRLGDYGYTF
13	TRBV7-7	-	TRBJ2-1	CASSLSGGREQFF
14	TRBV4-2	-	TRBJ1-1	CASSQRTDNTEAFF
17	TRBV2	TRBD1	TRBJ2-2	CASSEIPRDSFTGELFF
17	TRBV27	TRBD1	TRBJ2-1	CASSQYSGTGGDNEQFF
14	TRBV28	-	TRBJ1-1	CAHTSPGQNTEAFF
19	TRBV10-3	TRBD2	TRBJ2-1	CAISDRGTSGRNSYNEQFF
17	TRBV4-2	-	TRBJ1-1	CASSPYGEVEGNTEAFF
15	TRBV28	TRBD2	TRBJ2-5	CASSLASGGQETQYF
14	TRBV30	TRBD2	TRBJ2-1	CAWSKLAGGGEQFF
11	TRBV6-6	TRBD1	TRBJ1-2	CASSSDRVETF
13	TRBV25-1	-	TRBJ1-2	CASSEGRVSGYTF
13	TRBV27	TRBD1	TRBJ2-7	CASSSQGVGEQYF
15	TRBV7-9	-	TRBJ2-3	CASSSRVTSTDTQYF
14	TRBV19	TRBD2	TRBJ2-2	CASSLREATGELFF
14	TRBV7-9	TRBD2	TRBJ2-2	CASSLGLATGELFF
17	TRBV4-1	TRBD2	TRBJ2-2	CASSRRGLAGNTGELFF
15	TRBV9	TRBD1	TRBJ2-3	CASSGHRGRKDTQYF
14	TRBV28	-	TRBJ1-5	CASRSRVPNQPQHF
17	TRBV4-1	-	TRBJ2-2	CASSPPLLRLKPGELFF
12	TRBV2	-	TRBJ1-1	CANAEGLTEAFF
15	TRBV29-1	TRBD2	TRBJ2-3	CSVDGVAGPTDTQYF
15	TRBV2	-	TRBJ2-6	CASSGDTSGANVLTF
15	TRBV28	TRBD1	TRBJ2-1	CASSSPGQGDNEQFF
15	TRBV10-1	-	TRBJ2-2	CASSESSRDTGELFF
15	TRBV2	TRBD2	TRBJ2-1	CASSGGTRIGNEQFF
15	TRBV28	-	TRBJ2-3	CASITAGASTDTQYF
14	TRBV27	-	TRBJ1-2	CASKGATANYGYTF
16	TRBV7-8	TRBD2	TRBJ2-7	CASSSIGGRALYEQYF
12	TRBV14	-	TRBJ2-1	CASSQDWQRKFF
15	TRBV25-1	-	TRBJ2-5	CASSDSGQPQETQYF
17	TRBV5-4	-	TRBJ2-1	CASSLPSAASSYNEQFF
15	TRBV5-6	-	TRBJ1-1	CASSPGQGGDTEAFF
13	TRBV10-3	-	TRBJ2-7	CAINGGPTYEQYF
13	TRBV29-1	-	TRBJ2-5	CSVLGQDQETQYF
17	TRBV9	TRBD1	TRBJ1-3	CASSAGRQGVRGNTIYF
13	TRBV7-3	-	TRBJ1-1	CASKKQENTEAFF
17	TRBV15	-	TRBJ1-4	CATSRGHRDYVGEKLFF
15	TRBV2	-	TRBJ2-1	CATSPQGASDNEQFF
16	TRBV5-1	-	TRBJ2-7	CASSPGGAVGSYEQYF
14	TRBV7-3	-	TRBJ2-1	CASSLSGPGNEQFF
11	TRBV28	-	TRBJ1-2	CASSAQGGYTF
12	TRBV28	-	TRBJ2-7	CASSSRSYEQYF
16	TRBV7-8	-	TRBJ1-2	CASSKARQGLVYGYTF
16	TRBV6-1	TRBD2	TRBJ2-1	CASSDYASGFYNEQFF
14	TRBV11-2	-	TRBJ2-1	CASSLESYYNEQFF
15	TRBV25-1	TRBD1	TRBJ2-7	CASSDPRQGFYEQYF
17	TRBV4-1	TRBD2	TRBJ2-1	CASSPVVGGRVFNEQFF